The present T cell receptor (beta chain) was sequenced within a study of response to subunit inactivated influenza vaccine. The CDR3 sequence is 12 residues long. CDR1 SNHLY and CDR2 FYNNEI come from the germline V gene. The ends were cut back, 7 bases at V and 7 bases at J, with 14 bases in the middle. There are a few counts of this clonotype. Using its own MiXCR run on the RT-PCR reads, TCRdb lists one record per CDR3 protein. The table lists around 570,000 distinct CDR3 sequences, about 11% of them singletons. The same sample was also studied in work on T cells expressing NK-cell markers. That publication notes: For TCR beta, cDNA was produced by 5'RACE template switching with UMIs. Also leading the CD3+CD56-NKG2C+ fraction in a handful of donors were these clonotypes.

The rearrangement joins TRBV2 to TRBJ2-7; weak D call: TRBD1 (5 bases). The origin of this receptor is a man in his fifties or sixties who received an inactivated influenza vaccine. The sample was PBMCs from blood, taken on the day of vaccination. CDR3 residues: CASILDTQEQYF. The CDR3 nucleotides read TGTGCCAGCATCTTGGACACCCAGGAGCAGTACTTC.